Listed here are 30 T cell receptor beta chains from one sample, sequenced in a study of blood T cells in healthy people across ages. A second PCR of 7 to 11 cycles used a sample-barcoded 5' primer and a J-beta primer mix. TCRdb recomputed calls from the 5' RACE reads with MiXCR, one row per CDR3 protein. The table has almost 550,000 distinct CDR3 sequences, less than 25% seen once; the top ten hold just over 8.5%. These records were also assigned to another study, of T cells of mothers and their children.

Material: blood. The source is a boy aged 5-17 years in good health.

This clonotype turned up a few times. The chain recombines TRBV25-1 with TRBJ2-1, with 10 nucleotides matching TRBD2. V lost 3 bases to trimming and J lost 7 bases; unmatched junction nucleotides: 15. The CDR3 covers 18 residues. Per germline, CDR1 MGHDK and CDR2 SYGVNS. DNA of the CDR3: TGTGCCAGCAGTGACCATATCCGGACTAGCGGTTCGGGGAATGAGCAGTTCTTC. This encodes CASSDHIRTSGSGNEQFF.

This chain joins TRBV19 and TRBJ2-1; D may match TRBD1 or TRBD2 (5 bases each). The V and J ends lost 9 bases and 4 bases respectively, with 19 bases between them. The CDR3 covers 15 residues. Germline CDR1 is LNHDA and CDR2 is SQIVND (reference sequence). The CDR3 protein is CASAYTGTLYNEQFF. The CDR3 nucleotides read TGTGCCAGCGCATATACCGGGACGTTGTACAATGAGCAGTTCTTC.

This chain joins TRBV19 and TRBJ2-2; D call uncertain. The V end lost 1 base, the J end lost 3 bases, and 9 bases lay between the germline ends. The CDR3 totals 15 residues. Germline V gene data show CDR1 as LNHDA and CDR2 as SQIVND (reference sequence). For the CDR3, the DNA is TGTGCCAGTAGTATAGCCCTGTACGACACCGGGGAGCTGTTTTTT. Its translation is CASSIALYDTGELFF.

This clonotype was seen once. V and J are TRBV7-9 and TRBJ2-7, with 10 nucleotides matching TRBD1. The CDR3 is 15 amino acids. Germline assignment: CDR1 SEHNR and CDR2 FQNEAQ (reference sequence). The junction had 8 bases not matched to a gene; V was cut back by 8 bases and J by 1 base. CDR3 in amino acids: CASGGTGEVSYEQYF. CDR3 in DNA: TGTGCCAGCGGCGGGACAGGGGAAGTTTCCTACGAGCAGTACTTC. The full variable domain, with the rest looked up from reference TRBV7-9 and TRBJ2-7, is DTGVSQNPRHKITKRGQNVTFRCDPISEHNRLYWYRQTLGQGPEFLTYFQNEAQLEKSRLLSDRFSAERPKGSFSTLEIQRTEQGDSAMYLCASGGTGEVSYEQYFGPGTRLTVT.

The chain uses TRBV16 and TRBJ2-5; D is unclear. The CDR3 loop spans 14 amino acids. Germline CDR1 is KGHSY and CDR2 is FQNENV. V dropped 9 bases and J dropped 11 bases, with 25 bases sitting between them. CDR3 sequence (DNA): TGTGCCAGGAACAAGGGCCCCTCGAGTTATGAGCAGTACTTC. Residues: CARNKGPSSYEQYF.

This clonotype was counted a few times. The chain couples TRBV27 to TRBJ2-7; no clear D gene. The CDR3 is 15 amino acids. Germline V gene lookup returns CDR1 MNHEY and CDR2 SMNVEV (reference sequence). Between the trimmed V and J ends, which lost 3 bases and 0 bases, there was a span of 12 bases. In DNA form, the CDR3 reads TGTGCCAGCAGTTTTCGCAGGAGTTCCTCCTACGAGCAGTACTTC. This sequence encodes CASSFRRSSSYEQYF.

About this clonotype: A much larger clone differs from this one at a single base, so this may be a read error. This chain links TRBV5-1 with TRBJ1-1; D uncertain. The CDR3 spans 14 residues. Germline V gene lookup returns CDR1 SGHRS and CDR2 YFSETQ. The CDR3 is CASSLRGGGTEALF. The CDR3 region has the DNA TGCGCCAGCAGCTTACGGGGAGGAGGCACTGAAGCTCTCTTT.

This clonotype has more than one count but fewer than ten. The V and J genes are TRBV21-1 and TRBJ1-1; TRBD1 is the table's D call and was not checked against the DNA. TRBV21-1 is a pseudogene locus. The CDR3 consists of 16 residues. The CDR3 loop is CASRLTRGPRDTEAFF. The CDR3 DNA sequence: TGTGCCAGCAGACTAACTAGGGGCCCCCGGGACACTGAAGCTTTCTTT.

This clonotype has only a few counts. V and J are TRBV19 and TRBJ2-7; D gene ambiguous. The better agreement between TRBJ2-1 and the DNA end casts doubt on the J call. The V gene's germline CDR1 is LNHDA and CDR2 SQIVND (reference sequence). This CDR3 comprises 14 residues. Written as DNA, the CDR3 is TGTGCCAGTAGTCCCACTATCCCCTACAATGAGCAGTTCTTC. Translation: CASSPTIPYNEQFF.

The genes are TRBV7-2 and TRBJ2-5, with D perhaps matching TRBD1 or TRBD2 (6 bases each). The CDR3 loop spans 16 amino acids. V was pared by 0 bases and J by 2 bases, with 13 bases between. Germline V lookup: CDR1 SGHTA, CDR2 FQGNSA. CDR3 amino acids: CASSLAGGVGQETQYF. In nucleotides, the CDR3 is TGTGCCAGCAGCTTAGCGGGGGGCGTTGGTCAAGAGACCCAGTACTTC. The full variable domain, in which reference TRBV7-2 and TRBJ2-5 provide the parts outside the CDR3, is GAGVSQSPSNKVTEKGKDVELRCDPISGHTALYWYRQSLGQGLEFLIYFQGNSAPDKSGLPSDRFSAERTGGSVSTLTIQRTQQEDSAVYLCASSLAGGVGQETQYFGPGTRLLVL.

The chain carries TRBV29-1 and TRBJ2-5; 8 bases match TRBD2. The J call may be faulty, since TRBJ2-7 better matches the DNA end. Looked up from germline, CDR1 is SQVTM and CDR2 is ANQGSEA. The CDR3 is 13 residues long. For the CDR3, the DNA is TGCAGCCCCCAGCGGGAGCAAGACTACGAGCAGTACTTC. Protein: CSPQREQDYEQYF.

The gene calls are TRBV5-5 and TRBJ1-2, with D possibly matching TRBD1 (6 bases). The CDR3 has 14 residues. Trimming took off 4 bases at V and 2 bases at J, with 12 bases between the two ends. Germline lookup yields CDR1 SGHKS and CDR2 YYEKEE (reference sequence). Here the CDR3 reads CASSPYTGNYGYTF. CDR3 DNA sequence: TGTGCCAGCAGCCCGTATACAGGGAACTATGGCTACACCTTC. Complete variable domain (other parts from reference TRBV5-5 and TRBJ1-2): DAGVTQSPTHLIKTRGQQVTLRCSPISGHKSVSWYQQVLGQGPQFIFQYYEKEERGRGNFPDRFSARQFPNYSSELNVNALLLGDSALYLCASSPYTGNYGYTFGSGTRLTVV.

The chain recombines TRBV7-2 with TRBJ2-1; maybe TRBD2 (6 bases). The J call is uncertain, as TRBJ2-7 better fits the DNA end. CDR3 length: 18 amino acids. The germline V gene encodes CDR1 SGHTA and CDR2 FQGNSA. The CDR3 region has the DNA TGTGCCAGCAGCTTAAATGGGCCCATAGCGGAGTTCCCCTACGAGCAGTACTTC. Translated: CASSLNGPIAEFPYEQYF.

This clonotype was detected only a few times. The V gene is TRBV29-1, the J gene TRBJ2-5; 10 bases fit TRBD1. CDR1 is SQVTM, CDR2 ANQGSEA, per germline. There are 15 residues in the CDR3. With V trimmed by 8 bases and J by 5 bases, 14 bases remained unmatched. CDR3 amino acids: CSSRGQGPSPETQYF. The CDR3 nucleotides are TGCAGCTCCCGGGGACAGGGGCCTTCCCCGGAGACCCAGTACTTC.

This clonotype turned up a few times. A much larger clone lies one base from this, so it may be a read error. The CDR3 DNA sequence: TGTGCCAGCAGCCTCCAGGGGAAATATGGCTACACCTTC. Amino acid sequence: CASSLQGKYGYTF. The chain is built from TRBV7-9 and TRBJ1-2, with D possibly matching TRBD1 (6 bases). Germline V gives CDR1 SEHNR, CDR2 FQNEAQ (reference sequence). The CDR3 sequence is 13 residues long. V was cut by 5 bases and J by 5 bases, with 12 bases left in between. Full variable domain (rest looked up from reference TRBV7-9 and TRBJ1-2): DTGVSQNPRHKITKRGQNVTFRCDPISEHNRLYWYRQTLGQGPEFLTYFQNEAQLEKSRLLSDRFSAERPKGSFSTLEIQRTEQGDSAMYLCASSLQGKYGYTFGSGTRLTVV.

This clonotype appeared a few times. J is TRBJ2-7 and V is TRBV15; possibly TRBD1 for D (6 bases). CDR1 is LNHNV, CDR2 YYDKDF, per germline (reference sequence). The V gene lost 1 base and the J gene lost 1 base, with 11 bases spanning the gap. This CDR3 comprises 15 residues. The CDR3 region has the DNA TGTGCCACCAGCAGAGCTGGGGGCTTTTCCTACGAGCAGTACTTC. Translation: CATSRAGGFSYEQYF.

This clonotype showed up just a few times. The CDR3 DNA follows: TGTGCCAGCAGAGCTTTAGCGGGGGTAAGCGAGCAGTACTTC. Translated: CASRALAGVSEQYF. The chain is built from TRBV6-5 and TRBJ2-7; TRBD2 agrees at 9 bases. J was trimmed by 6 bases and V by 6 bases; bases with no gene match: 9. The CDR3 consists of 14 residues. Germline CDR1 is MNHEY and CDR2 is SVGAGI.

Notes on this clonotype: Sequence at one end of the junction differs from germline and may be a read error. This CDR3 reads CASSFLGVSDTGGLFF. Here the CDR3 DNA reads TGTGCCAGCAGTTTTCTAGGAGTATCAGACACCGGGGGGCTGTTTTTT. The chain employs TRBV28 and TRBJ2-2, with a weak D call TRBD2 (6 bases). The CDR3 totals 16 residues. Germline V gene sequence: CDR1 MDHEN, CDR2 SYDVKM.

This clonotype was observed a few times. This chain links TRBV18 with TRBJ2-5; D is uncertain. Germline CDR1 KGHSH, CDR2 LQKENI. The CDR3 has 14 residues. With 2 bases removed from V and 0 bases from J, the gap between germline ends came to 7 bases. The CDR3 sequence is CASSPRWDQETQYF. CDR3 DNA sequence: TGTGCCAGCTCACCAAGGTGGGACCAAGAGACCCAGTACTTC.

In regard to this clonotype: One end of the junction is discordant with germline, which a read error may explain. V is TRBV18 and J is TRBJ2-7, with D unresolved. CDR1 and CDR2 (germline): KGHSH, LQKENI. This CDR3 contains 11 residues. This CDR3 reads CASSPLFRGSF. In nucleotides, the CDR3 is TGTGCCAGCTCACCACTTTTTAGAGGTTCCTTC.

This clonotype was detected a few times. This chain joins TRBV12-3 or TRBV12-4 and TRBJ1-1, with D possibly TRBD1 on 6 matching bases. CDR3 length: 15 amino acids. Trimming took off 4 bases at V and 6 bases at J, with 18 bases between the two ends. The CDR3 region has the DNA TGTGCCAGCAGTTCTACGGACAGAATCTCGGCTGAAGCTTTCTTT. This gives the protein CASSSTDRISAEAFF.

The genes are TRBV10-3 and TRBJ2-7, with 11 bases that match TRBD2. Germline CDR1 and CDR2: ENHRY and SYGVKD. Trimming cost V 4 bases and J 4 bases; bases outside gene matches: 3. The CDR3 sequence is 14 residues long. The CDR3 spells CAISGGTSGYEQYF. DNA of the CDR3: TGTGCCATCAGTGGGGGGACTAGCGGTTACGAGCAGTACTTC.

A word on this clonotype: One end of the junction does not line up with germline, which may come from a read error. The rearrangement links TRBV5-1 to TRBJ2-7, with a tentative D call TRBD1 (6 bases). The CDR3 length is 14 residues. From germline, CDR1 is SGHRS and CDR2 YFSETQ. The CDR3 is CASSLTGPTYEQYF. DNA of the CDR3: TGCGCCAGTAGCTTAACAGGGCCTACCTACGAGCAGTACTTC.

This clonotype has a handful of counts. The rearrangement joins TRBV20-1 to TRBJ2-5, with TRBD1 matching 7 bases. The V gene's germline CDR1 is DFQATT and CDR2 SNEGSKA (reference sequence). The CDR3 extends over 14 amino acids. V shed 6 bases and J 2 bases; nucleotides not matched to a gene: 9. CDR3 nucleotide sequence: TGCAGTGCAACCGGGACAGACCAACAAGAGACCCAGTACTTC. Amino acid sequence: CSATGTDQQETQYF.

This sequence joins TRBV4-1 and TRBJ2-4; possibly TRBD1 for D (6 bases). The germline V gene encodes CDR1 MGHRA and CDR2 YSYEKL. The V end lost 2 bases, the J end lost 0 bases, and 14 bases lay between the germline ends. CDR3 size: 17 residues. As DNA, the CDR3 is TGCGCCAGCAGCCAAAGCGTCACAGGGTTAGCCAAAAACATTCAGTACTTC. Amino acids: CASSQSVTGLAKNIQYF.

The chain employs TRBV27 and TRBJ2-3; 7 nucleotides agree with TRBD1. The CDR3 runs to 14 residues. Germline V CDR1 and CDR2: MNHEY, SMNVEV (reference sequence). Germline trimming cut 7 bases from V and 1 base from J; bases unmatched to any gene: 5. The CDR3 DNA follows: TGTGCCAGCACGTGGACAGGACGCACAGATACGCAGTATTTT. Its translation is CASTWTGRTDTQYF.

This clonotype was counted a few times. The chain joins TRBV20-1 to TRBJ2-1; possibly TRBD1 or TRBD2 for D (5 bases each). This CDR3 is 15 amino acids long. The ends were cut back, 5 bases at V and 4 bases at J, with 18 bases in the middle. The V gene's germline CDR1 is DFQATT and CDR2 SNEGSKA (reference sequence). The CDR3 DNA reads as TGCAGTGCTCTTGAACGGGGCTCACTTTACAATGAGCAGTTCTTC. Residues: CSALERGSLYNEQFF.

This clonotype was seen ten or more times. The CDR3 protein is CASSVAGTGVYQETQYF. Here the CDR3 DNA reads TGTGCCAGCAGCGTAGCCGGGACCGGGGTGTACCAAGAGACCCAGTACTTC. The genes are TRBV9 and TRBJ2-5; D possibly matches TRBD1 or TRBD2 (5 bases each). Germline CDR1 reads SGDLS; CDR2 reads YYNGEE. Trimming shortened V by 0 bases and J by 0 bases, and 15 bases separated the two germline ends. The CDR3 spans 17 residues.

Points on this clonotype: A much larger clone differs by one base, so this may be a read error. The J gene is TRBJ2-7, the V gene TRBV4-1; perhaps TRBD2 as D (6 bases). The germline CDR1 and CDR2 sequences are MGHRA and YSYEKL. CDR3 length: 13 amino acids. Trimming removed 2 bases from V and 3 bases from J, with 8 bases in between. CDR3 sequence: CASSQLSGYEQYF. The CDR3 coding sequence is TGCGCCAGCAGCCAACTTAGCGGCTACGAGCAGTACTTC.

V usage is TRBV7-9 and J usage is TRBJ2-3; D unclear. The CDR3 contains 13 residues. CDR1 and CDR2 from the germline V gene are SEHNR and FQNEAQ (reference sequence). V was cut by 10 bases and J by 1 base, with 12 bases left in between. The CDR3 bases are TGTGCCACTATGACGACACGCACAGATACGCAGTATTTT. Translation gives CATMTTRTDTQYF.